This T cell receptor beta chain came from a study of blood T cell repertoires in COVID-19. Overall study: The United States, Italy and Spain were the sources of the acute and convalescent COVID-19 samples. The analysed material was cDNA or gDNA that came from T cells, B-cell-depleted T cells, or PBMCs.

Germline CDR1 SGHTA, CDR2 FQGNSA. V was clipped by 5 bases and J by 8 bases, with 16 bases between them. The CDR3 consists of 14 residues. In the original processing: Researchers report that nucleated cell counts were estimated from reference gene primer amplification. The table came from immunoSEQ multiplex PCR; TCRdb's copy has only in-frame clones and leaves some out. That table supplies the V and J calls and clone size; D and trimming were determined from the DNA. The sample lists over 150,000 clones, 65% to 85% seen once, with 8% to 9.5% in the top ten. The chain couples TRBV7-2 to TRBJ2-1, with D possibly being TRBD1 (6 bases). This sequence originates from a woman older than 75 with active or convalescent COVID-19. Sequenced input: peripheral blood. The CDR3 loop reads CASSPPTGFYEQFF. CDR3 nucleotides: TGTGCCAGCAGCCCCCCAACAGGGTTTTATGAGCAGTTCTTC.